The 20 T cell receptor beta chains reported below all come from one sample, sequenced in a study of HIV-infected patients and healthy controls. TCRdb fed the 5' RACE reads into MiXCR, producing one record per CDR3 protein. The profile covers approximately 64,000 distinct CDR3 sequences, with about a fifth appearing a single time and approximately 1.5% taken by the ten largest. The specimen was CD4+ T cells from blood. The origin of the receptors is a human donor in good health.

The chain couples TRBV28 to TRBJ2-3; D may be TRBD2 (5 bases). Per the germline V gene, CDR1 is MDHEN and CDR2 is SYDVKM. This CDR3 spans 13 amino acids. The V and J ends lost 7 bases and 1 base respectively, with 9 bases between them. CDR3 DNA sequence: TGTGCCAGCAAGGTCGGGGGCACAGATACGCAGTATTTT. Translation gives CASKVGGTDTQYF.

V is TRBV18 and J is TRBJ2-3; either TRBD1 or TRBD2 may supply D (5 bases each). Trimming pared 0 bases from V and 6 bases from J, leaving 13 bases between. This CDR3 contains 15 residues. The germline gives CDR1 KGHSH, CDR2 LQKENI. CDR3 loop: CASSPPVQGADTQYF. CDR3 DNA: TGTGCCAGCTCACCACCTGTCCAGGGAGCCGATACGCAGTATTTT.

This clonotype has a count of ten or more. The CDR3 sequence is CASSPSGKTGLSGANVLTF. The CDR3 region has the DNA TGTGCCAGCAGTCCGTCGGGCAAGACAGGGCTCTCTGGGGCCAACGTCCTGACTTTC. This chain joins TRBV27 and TRBJ2-6; 7 nucleotides align to TRBD1. The length of the CDR3 is 19 residues. CDR1 MNHEY and CDR2 SMNVEV come from the germline V gene (reference sequence). V shed 5 bases and J 0 bases; nucleotides not matched to a gene: 13. The complete variable domain, with remaining parts taken from reference TRBV27 and TRBJ2-6, reads EAQVTQNPRYLITVTGKKLTVTCSQNMNHEYMSWYRQDPGLGLRQIYYSMNVEVTDKGDVPEGYKVSRKEKRNFPLILESPSPNQTSLYFCASSPSGKTGLSGANVLTFGAGSRLTVL.

The V and J genes are TRBV6-5 and TRBJ1-3, with D tentatively TRBD1 (5 bases). This CDR3 contains 17 residues. From germline, CDR1 is MNHEY and CDR2 SVGAGI. The V end was cut by 0 bases, the J end by 0 bases, with 12 bases between. The CDR3 nucleotides are TGTGCCAGCAGTTACTCCGGCAGGGCCAGCTCTGGAAACACCATATATTTT. This encodes CASSYSGRASSGNTIYF.

The chain uses TRBV12-3 or TRBV12-4 and TRBJ2-5; possibly TRBD1 or TRBD2 for D (5 bases each). The CDR3 contains 15 residues. V was cut by 2 bases and J by 2 bases, with 12 bases left in between. Here the CDR3 reads CASSLFGDGQETQYF. Here the CDR3 DNA reads TGTGCCAGCAGTTTATTCGGGGACGGACAAGAGACCCAGTACTTC.

In this sample, this clonotype turned up many times. The chain links TRBV7-9 to TRBJ2-3; D remains unclear. The CDR3 spans 13 residues. The V end lost 4 bases, the J end lost 5 bases, and 10 bases lay between the germline ends. Germline CDR1 SEHNR, CDR2 FQNEAQ (reference sequence). The CDR3 spells CASSSLNQDTQYF. The CDR3 bases are TGTGCCAGCAGCTCATTAAACCAAGATACGCAGTATTTT.

The chain carries TRBV10-2 and TRBJ1-6; D is unclear. The CDR3 sequence is 12 residues long. Trimming shortened V by 8 bases and J by 7 bases, and 9 bases separated the two germline ends. CDR1 and CDR2 from the germline V gene are WSHSY and SAAADI. The CDR3 DNA reads as TGCGCCAGCTCCTTTGGGAATTCACCCCTCCACTTT. It is translated as CASSFGNSPLHF.

This clonotype has only a few counts. The V and J genes are TRBV19 and TRBJ2-5; D may be TRBD2 (6 bases). V was cut by 6 bases and J by 5 bases, with 16 bases left in between. The germline V gene has CDR1 LNHDA and CDR2 SQIVND (reference sequence). The CDR3 totals 14 residues. CDR3 nucleotide sequence: TGTGCCAGTAGCCCTGGTCCCGGAGGGGAGACCCAGTACTTC. Its translation is CASSPGPGGETQYF.

This rearrangement joins TRBV6-1 to TRBJ2-1; 8 nucleotides align to TRBD2. The CDR3 has 11 residues. V lost 8 bases and J lost 10; bases outside the gene matches: 4. In germline, CDR1 is MNHNS, CDR2 SASEGT. CDR3 in DNA: TGTGCCAGCCTTATAGCGGGGGAGCAGTTCTTC. Protein sequence: CASLIAGEQFF.

The chain carries TRBV3-1 and TRBJ1-1; weak D call: TRBD1 (6 bases). CDR3 size: 16 residues. From germline, CDR1 is LGHDT and CDR2 YNNKEL (reference sequence). With 1 base removed from V and 4 bases from J, the gap between germline ends came to 16 bases. CDR3 in amino acids: CASSQGTGIGRTEAFF. Written as DNA, the CDR3 is TGTGCCAGCAGCCAAGGAACAGGGATAGGGCGCACTGAAGCTTTCTTT.

This clonotype was detected ten times or more. The V and J genes are TRBV3-1 and TRBJ2-7; a possible D gene is TRBD1 (6 bases). V was pared by 4 bases and J by 1 base, with 11 bases between. Germline V gene sequence: CDR1 LGHDT, CDR2 YNNKEL (reference sequence). The CDR3 is 14 residues long. The CDR3 region has the DNA TGTGCCAGCAGCCCGCCCACAGGGTCCTACGAGCAGTACTTC. Translating it yields CASSPPTGSYEQYF.

This clonotype occurred many times. The gene calls are TRBV11-1 and TRBJ1-1; no clear D gene. CDR1 SGHAT and CDR2 FQDESV come from the germline V gene (reference sequence). V lost 2 bases and J 1 base, leaving 8 bases between the germline ends. The CDR3 loop spans 14 amino acids. The CDR3 DNA is TGTGCCAGCAGCTTATGGGCGGGGAACACTGAAGCTTTCTTT. This translates into CASSLWAGNTEAFF.

The chain couples TRBV4-2 to TRBJ1-3, with 7 bases aligning to TRBD1. Germline V gene data show CDR1 as LGHNA and CDR2 as YNFKEQ. Unmatched junction bases numbered 10, after V lost 3 bases and J lost 2 bases. The CDR3 covers 17 residues. The CDR3 DNA reads as TGTGCCAGCAGCCAGGGTGGGACAGCCTTTGCTGGAAACACCATATATTTT. Amino acids: CASSQGGTAFAGNTIYF.

The sample holds many counts of this clonotype. The chain uses TRBV24-1 and TRBJ1-2, with 7 bases that match TRBD1. The CDR3 length is 15 residues. The V and J ends lost 3 bases and 6 bases, in that order; junction bases with no gene match: 9. The germline gives CDR1 KGHDR, CDR2 SFDVKD. CDR3 in amino acids: CATSDRQGRQDGYTF. The CDR3 DNA is TGTGCCACCAGTGATAGACAGGGCCGGCAGGATGGCTACACCTTC.

This clonotype was seen a few times. The chain carries TRBV5-1 and TRBJ1-1; D is unresolved. The CDR3 is 16 amino acids. Trimming cost V 2 bases and J 0 bases, with 14 bases left between them. The germline V gene encodes CDR1 SGHRS and CDR2 YFSETQ. CDR3 DNA sequence: TGCGCCAGCAGCTTTATTCCGGGGATCATGAACACTGAAGCTTTCTTT. Protein sequence: CASSFIPGIMNTEAFF.

The rearrangement joins TRBV9 to TRBJ1-2; possibly TRBD1 for D (5 bases). The length of the CDR3 is 15 residues. V lost 4 bases and J 6 bases, leaving 19 bases between the germline ends. Germline loops: CDR1 SGDLS, CDR2 YYNGEE. The CDR3 is CASSPSPMGGNGYTF. CDR3 DNA sequence: TGTGCCAGCAGCCCTTCCCCGATGGGGGGTAATGGCTACACCTTC.

This clonotype has at least ten counts. This chain joins TRBV12-3 or TRBV12-4 and TRBJ2-1, with TRBD2 identical over 14 bases. This CDR3 contains 15 residues. J was trimmed by 9 bases and V by 6 bases; bases with no gene match: 7. The CDR3 nucleotides read TGTGCCAGCAGCCCGACTAGCGGGGGGGCTGGTGAGCAGTTCTTC. It specifies CASSPTSGGAGEQFF.

In this sample, this clonotype turned up many times. CDR3 loop: CASSSTRYEQYF. The CDR3 DNA reads as TGTGCCAGCAGCTCGACTAGATACGAGCAGTACTTC. J is TRBJ2-7 and V is TRBV11-2, with D perhaps TRBD2 (6 bases). Germline V gene sequence: CDR1 SGHAT, CDR2 FQNNGV. The CDR3 totals 12 residues. Trimming removed 4 bases at V and 4 bases at J, with 8 bases between.

The chain combines TRBV3-1 with TRBJ1-4; D not resolved. V lost 1 base and J lost 1, with 4 bases in between. The CDR3 runs to 14 residues. Germline V gene data show CDR1 as LGHDT and CDR2 as YNNKEL (reference sequence). This CDR3 is CASSQGETNEKLFF. The CDR3 nucleotides are TGTGCCAGCAGCCAAGGGGAAACTAATGAAAAACTGTTTTTT.

V usage is TRBV6-2 or TRBV6-3 and J usage is TRBJ2-7, with no clear D. Germline CDR1 is MNHEY and CDR2 is SVGEGT. Trimming cost V 0 bases and J 0 bases, with 12 bases left between them. The CDR3 totals 16 residues. The CDR3 here is CASSYSTETRSYEQYF. CDR3 DNA sequence: TGTGCCAGCAGTTACTCGACGGAGACTCGCTCCTACGAGCAGTACTTC.